These 11 T cell receptor beta chains were all obtained from the same sample, sequenced in a study of T and B cells in COVID-19 patients (dated by TCRdb to the early 2020s). Genomic DNA extracted from blood, in amounts of roughly 230-550 ng, served as the starting material for amplifying TRB repertoires. Instrument on record: Illumina MiSeq. Multiplex PCR with BIOMED2 TRB-A/B primer pools was used to amplify TRB rearrangements. Clones were called with MiXCR by TCRdb after fastp trimmed the public reads at Q25, and only in-frame beta chains were retained. Each record represents a unique CDR3 protein, reported with the most common genes and DNA among its rows. This sample is represented by thousands of distinct CDR3 sequences; 33% of them were singletons. More than 45% of the sample is held by the ten biggest clonotypes. Sequencing was carried out using blood. The source of these receptors is a human donor with active COVID-19.

On this clonotype: A much larger clone lies one base from this, so it may be a read error. The genes are TRBV29-1 and TRBJ1-2; D is ambiguous. Trimming stripped 0 bases from V and 4 bases from J, with 9 bases between. The CDR3 has 13 amino acids. CDR1 SQVTM and CDR2 ANQGSEA come from the germline V gene. The CDR3 protein is CSVEDWPGYGYTF. CDR3 DNA: TGCAGCGTTGAAGATTGGCCCGGCTATGGCTACACCTTC.

This clonotype is deemed medium-sized. This chain joins TRBV15 and TRBJ2-2; TRBD2 matches 8 bases. With V trimmed by 1 base and J by 5 bases, 15 bases remained unmatched. The CDR3 has 19 residues. Germline assignment: CDR1 LNHNV and CDR2 YYDKDF (reference sequence). The CDR3 DNA is TGTGCCACCAGCAGAGTGGCCCCGAGAGCGGGAGCATATACCGGGGAGCTGTTTTTT. Its protein product is CATSRVAPRAGAYTGELFF. Drawing the rest from reference TRBV15 and TRBJ2-2, the complete variable domain is DAMVIQNPRYQVTQFGKPVTLSCSQTLNHNVMYWYQQKSSQAPKLLFHYYDKDFNNEADTPDNFQSRRPNTSFCFLDIRSPGLGDTAMYLCATSRVAPRAGAYTGELFFGEGSRLTVL.

Regarding this clonotype: Compared with germline, one end of the junction differs, possibly owing to a read error. The chain carries TRBV6-5 and TRBJ2-1; D possibly corresponds to TRBD1 (5 bases). Germline lookup yields CDR1 MNHEY and CDR2 SVGAGI. The length of the CDR3 is 15 residues. CDR3 residues: CAISDRQGTHNEQFF. The CDR3 DNA is TGTGCCATCAGTGATAGGCAGGGAACCCACAATGAGCAGTTCTTC.

This clonotype is medium-sized within its sample. The V gene is TRBV5-6, the J gene TRBJ2-3, with TRBD2 matching over 7 bases. J gave up 1 base and V 1 base, and 0 bases lay outside the gene matches. CDR1 and CDR2 from the germline V gene are SGHDT and YYEEEE. CDR3 length: 14 amino acids. DNA of the CDR3: TGTGCCAGCAGCTTGACTAGCGGCACAGATACGCAGTATTTT. Translation: CASSLTSGTDTQYF.

This sequence joins TRBV27 and TRBJ1-6, with TRBD1 matching over 8 bases. The CDR3 consists of 14 residues. CDR1 is MNHEY, CDR2 SMNVEV, per germline (reference sequence). The junction had 4 bases not matched to a gene; V was cut back by 8 bases and J by 4 bases. For the CDR3, the DNA is TGTGCCAGCCGGTGGGACAGGTATAATTCACCCCTCCACTTT. It yields the protein CASRWDRYNSPLHF.

Concerning this clonotype itself: Being one base from a much bigger clone, this may be a read error. The chain links TRBV19 to TRBJ1-5, with unresolved D. Germline loops: CDR1 LNHDA, CDR2 SQIVND (reference sequence). The length of the CDR3 is 13 residues. The CDR3 here is CACSSGPNQPQHF. CDR3 nucleotides: TGTGCCTGTAGTTCAGGTCCTAATCAGCCCCAGCATTTT.

The chain has TRBV30 and TRBJ1-2; no clear D. In germline, CDR1 is GTSNPN, CDR2 SVGIG (reference sequence). This CDR3 has 11 amino acids. The germline V and J ends were trimmed by 1 base and 3 bases, with 3 bases remaining between them. The CDR3 nucleotides are TGTGCCTGGAGTGACTACTATGGCTACACCTTC. Translating gives CAWSDYYGYTF. Full variable domain (missing parts from reference TRBV30 and TRBJ1-2): SQTIHQWPATLVQPVGSPLSLECTVEGTSNPNLYWYRQAAGRGLQLLFYSVGIGQISSEVPQNLSASRPQDRQFILSSKKLLLSDSGFYLCAWSDYYGYTFGSGTRLTVV.

Ten or more counts support this clonotype. The rearrangement uses TRBV12-3 or TRBV12-4 and TRBJ2-3; perhaps TRBD2 as D (7 bases). CDR3 size: 14 residues. V lost 1 base, J lost 6 bases, and 11 bases lay in between. In nucleotides, the CDR3 is TGTGCCAGCAGTTTAGGGGAGGGGGTCGATACGCAGTATTTT. As protein: CASSLGEGVDTQYF.

In its sample, this clonotype was seen many times. This chain uses TRBV6-5 with TRBJ2-3; D gene ambiguous. This CDR3 comprises 14 residues. The V gene lost 2 bases and the J gene lost 2 bases, with 8 bases spanning the gap. Per the germline V gene, CDR1 is MNHEY and CDR2 is SVGAGI. The CDR3 region has the DNA TGTGCCAGCAGTTACGGCCAAACCACAGATACGCAGTATTTT. The encoded protein is CASSYGQTTDTQYF.

The V call is TRBV6-2 or TRBV6-3, the J call TRBJ1-5; D unclear. With 6 bases removed from V and 6 bases from J, the gap between germline ends came to 12 bases. The CDR3 is made up of 13 amino acids. Germline CDR1 MNHEY, CDR2 SVGEGT. DNA of the CDR3: TGTGCCAGCAGCCGTCCAATCCGTCAGCCCCAGCATTTT. It translates to CASSRPIRQPQHF.

This chain uses TRBV5-6 with TRBJ1-2; the D gene is possibly TRBD1 (5 bases). Trimming removed 4 bases from V and 3 bases from J, with 13 bases in between. Germline CDR1 SGHDT, CDR2 YYEEEE. The CDR3 is 14 residues long. CDR3 DNA: TGTGCCAGCAGCACTCGGGGGGGATACTATGGCTACACCTTC. It specifies CASSTRGGYYGYTF.